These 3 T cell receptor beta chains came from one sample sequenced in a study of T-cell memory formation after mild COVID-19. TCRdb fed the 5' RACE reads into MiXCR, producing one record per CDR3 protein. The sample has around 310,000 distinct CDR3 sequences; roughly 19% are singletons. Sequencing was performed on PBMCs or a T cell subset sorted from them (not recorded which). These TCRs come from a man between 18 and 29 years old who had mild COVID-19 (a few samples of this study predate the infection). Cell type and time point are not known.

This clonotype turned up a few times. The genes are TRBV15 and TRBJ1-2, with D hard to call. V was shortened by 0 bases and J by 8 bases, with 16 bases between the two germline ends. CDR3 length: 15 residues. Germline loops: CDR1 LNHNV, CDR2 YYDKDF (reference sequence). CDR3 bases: TGTGCCACCAGCAGAGATGGTCGAGGAGGGAGAGGCTACACCTTC. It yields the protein CATSRDGRGGRGYTF.

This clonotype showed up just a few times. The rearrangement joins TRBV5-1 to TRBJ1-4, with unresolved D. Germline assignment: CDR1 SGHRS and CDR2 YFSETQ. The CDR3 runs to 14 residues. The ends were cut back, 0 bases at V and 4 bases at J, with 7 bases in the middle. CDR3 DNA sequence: TGCGCCAGCAGCTTGGGCCTATTTAATGAAAAACTGTTTTTT. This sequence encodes CASSLGLFNEKLFF.

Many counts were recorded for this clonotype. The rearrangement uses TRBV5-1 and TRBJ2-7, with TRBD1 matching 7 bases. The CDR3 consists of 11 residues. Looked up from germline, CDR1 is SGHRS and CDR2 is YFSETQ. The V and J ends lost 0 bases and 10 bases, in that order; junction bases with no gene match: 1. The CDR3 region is CASSLDRGQYF. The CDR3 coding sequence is TGCGCCAGCAGCTTGGACAGGGGACAGTACTTC.